The 14 T cell receptor beta chains presented below share a single source sample, sequenced in a study of T cells in Graves' hyperthyroidism and ophthalmopathy. RNA transcripts provided the source from which TCR beta CDR3 regions were amplified. An initial round of RT-PCR targeting the TCR CDR3 relied on the HTBI primer set. TCRdb passed the multiplex PCR reads through MiXCR, listing each CDR3 protein once. The data contain under 450,000 distinct CDR3 sequences, about 14% of them singletons. Material for sequencing was blood. These receptors all come from a man aged 25-45 years with Graves' hyperthyroidism that later progressed to Graves' ophthalmopathy.

Regarding this clonotype: It may be a read error: a sequence one base away is much more abundant. The V call is TRBV12-3 or TRBV12-4, the J call TRBJ2-3, with no clear D. V lost 1 base to trimming and J lost 0 bases, with 5 bases between them. The CDR3 loop spans 14 amino acids. The CDR3 region is CASSLVSSTDTQYF. CDR3 sequence (DNA): TGTGCCAGCAGTTTAGTATCCAGCACAGATACGCAGTATTTT.

This clonotype was detected ten times or more. The V call is TRBV2, the J call TRBJ1-2, with 9 bases that match TRBD1. The CDR3 runs 15 residues. Germline V gene lookup returns CDR1 SNHLY and CDR2 FYNNEI. The V gene end was trimmed by 8 bases and the J gene end by 1 base; junction bases not matched to a gene: 8. As DNA, the CDR3 is TGTGCCAGCCCGAAACGGGACAGGGATAACTATGGCTACACCTTC. Translation gives CASPKRDRDNYGYTF. Complete variable domain (other parts from reference TRBV2 and TRBJ1-2): EPEVTQTPSHQVTQMGQEVILRCVPISNHLYFYWYRQILGQKVEFLVSFYNNEISEKSEIFDDQFSVERPDGSNFTLKIRSTKLEDSAMYFCASPKRDRDNYGYTFGSGTRLTVV.

The rearrangement joins TRBV4-1 to TRBJ1-6; possible D gene TRBD1, 6 bases. The CDR3 totals 17 residues. V shed 5 bases and J shed 1 base, with 15 bases lying between them. Germline values: CDR1 MGHRA, CDR2 YSYEKL. The CDR3 DNA reads as TGCGCCAGCAGCGAAAGGCCCAGGGGATCCTATAATTCACCCCTCCACTTT. Protein product: CASSERPRGSYNSPLHF.

This clonotype was seen at least ten times. The V and J genes are TRBV28 and TRBJ1-2; D might be TRBD1 (5 bases). The CDR3 totals 14 residues. With 6 bases removed from V and 4 bases from J, the gap between germline ends came to 15 bases. Germline V lookup: CDR1 MDHEN, CDR2 SYDVKM. The DNA for the CDR3 is TGTGCCAGCAGATTAACCGGGACTACCTATGGCTACACCTTC. This encodes CASRLTGTTYGYTF.

This clonotype has a count of ten or more. The chain recombines TRBV28 with TRBJ1-1; D possibly corresponds to TRBD1 (5 bases). V was clipped by 1 base and J by 5 bases, with 8 bases between them. This CDR3 has 13 amino acids. Germline values: CDR1 MDHEN, CDR2 SYDVKM. CDR3 coding DNA: TGTGCCAGCAGTTTATCGGGGGGGACTGAAGCTTTCTTT. It translates to CASSLSGGTEAFF.

J is TRBJ2-1 and V is TRBV6-1, with 13 positions matching TRBD2. The CDR3 covers 14 residues. V trimming: 4 bases; J trimming: 7 bases; junction bases outside the gene matches: 1. CDR1 and CDR2 from the germline V gene are MNHNS and SASEGT. As DNA, the CDR3 is TGTGCCAGCAGTGCGACTAGCGGGGGGAATGAGCAGTTCTTC. It yields the protein CASSATSGGNEQFF.

This clonotype was seen many times. The CDR3 DNA sequence: TGTGCCAGCAGTTACCAGGGACAGGGATGGGAAAAACTGTTTTTT. Its protein is CASSYQGQGWEKLFF. This chain joins TRBV6-6 and TRBJ1-4; TRBD1 agrees at 9 bases. J gave up 8 bases and V 2 bases, and 6 bases lay outside the gene matches. Germline CDR1 and CDR2: MNHNY and SVGAGI (reference sequence). There are 15 residues in the CDR3.

This clonotype appeared many times. This chain uses TRBV12-5 with TRBJ2-7; the match to TRBD2 covers 10 bases. Germline lookup yields CDR1 LGHNT and CDR2 FRNRAP. The CDR3 is 14 residues long. The J segment lost 2 bases and the V segment lost 5 bases, leaving 3 bases of the junction unmatched. This CDR3 is CASGTTSGPYEQYF. CDR3 in DNA: TGTGCTAGTGGTACGACTAGCGGGCCCTACGAGCAGTACTTC.

This clonotype was counted ten times or more. This chain connects TRBV28 to TRBJ1-2; D is ambiguous. This CDR3 is built from 11 residues. Trimming left V 8 bases short and J 1 base short, with 5 bases between. CDR1 and CDR2 from the germline V gene are MDHEN and SYDVKM. This CDR3 reads CASGVNYGYTF. CDR3 coding DNA: TGTGCCAGCGGGGTTAACTATGGCTACACCTTC.

In this sample, this clonotype turned up a few times. The chain couples TRBV25-1 to TRBJ1-1; D is unclear. The CDR3 covers 13 residues. Trimming took 4 bases from V and 6 from J, leaving 12 bases between them. The germline gives CDR1 MGHDK, CDR2 SYGVNS. The CDR3 spells CASSGWIGSEAFF. DNA of the CDR3: TGTGCCAGCAGTGGTTGGATAGGTTCTGAAGCTTTCTTT. The complete variable domain, with remaining parts taken from reference TRBV25-1 and TRBJ1-1, reads EADIYQTPRYLVIGTGKKITLECSQTMGHDKMYWYQQDPGMELHLIHYSYGVNSTEKGDLSSESTVSRIRTEHFPLTLESARPSHTSQYLCASSGWIGSEAFFGQGTRLTVV.

V usage is TRBV3-1 and J usage is TRBJ2-1; D is perhaps TRBD2 (5 bases). The V end lost 0 bases, the J end lost 4 bases, and 10 bases lay between the germline ends. Germline assignment: CDR1 LGHDT and CDR2 YNNKEL (reference sequence). This CDR3 spans 15 amino acids. The CDR3 DNA reads TGTGCCAGCAGCCAAGAGAATACGGGGTACAATGAGCAGTTCTTC. The encoded protein is CASSQENTGYNEQFF.

This clonotype was seen at least ten times. V is TRBV7-2 and J is TRBJ2-5; 9 bases match TRBD2. This CDR3 is 16 amino acids long. The V gene end was trimmed by 4 bases and the J gene end by 5 bases; junction bases not matched to a gene: 11. Per the germline V gene, CDR1 is SGHTA and CDR2 is FQGNSA. The CDR3 region is CASSYLSRGGVETQYF. In DNA form, the CDR3 reads TGTGCCAGCAGCTACCTATCGCGGGGGGGCGTGGAGACCCAGTACTTC.

This clonotype showed up many times. DNA of the CDR3: TGTGCCAGCAGTCAAAAGCGGGGGTCCAGCTCCTACGAGCAGTACTTC. The encoded protein is CASSQKRGSSSYEQYF. The chain is built from TRBV6-5 and TRBJ2-7; 8 bases are a match to TRBD2. V trimming: 5 bases; J trimming: 0 bases; junction bases outside the gene matches: 9. The CDR3 sequence is 16 residues long. Germline lookup yields CDR1 MNHEY and CDR2 SVGAGI.

This clonotype was counted ten times or more. J is TRBJ1-1 and V is TRBV28; weak D call: TRBD1 (6 bases). The germline V and J ends were trimmed by 1 base and 0 bases, with 15 bases remaining between them. Germline values: CDR1 MDHEN, CDR2 SYDVKM. There are 17 residues in the CDR3. DNA for the CDR3: TGTGCCAGCAGTTTATATCAGGGGTATAACATGAACACTGAAGCTTTCTTT. Protein sequence: CASSLYQGYNMNTEAFF. Together with reference TRBV28 and TRBJ1-1, the CDR3 gives the full variable domain: DVKVTQSSRYLVKRTGEKVFLECVQDMDHENMFWYRQDPGLGLRLIYFSYDVKMKEKGDIPEGYSVSREKKERFSLILESASTNQTSMYLCASSLYQGYNMNTEAFFGQGTRLTVV.